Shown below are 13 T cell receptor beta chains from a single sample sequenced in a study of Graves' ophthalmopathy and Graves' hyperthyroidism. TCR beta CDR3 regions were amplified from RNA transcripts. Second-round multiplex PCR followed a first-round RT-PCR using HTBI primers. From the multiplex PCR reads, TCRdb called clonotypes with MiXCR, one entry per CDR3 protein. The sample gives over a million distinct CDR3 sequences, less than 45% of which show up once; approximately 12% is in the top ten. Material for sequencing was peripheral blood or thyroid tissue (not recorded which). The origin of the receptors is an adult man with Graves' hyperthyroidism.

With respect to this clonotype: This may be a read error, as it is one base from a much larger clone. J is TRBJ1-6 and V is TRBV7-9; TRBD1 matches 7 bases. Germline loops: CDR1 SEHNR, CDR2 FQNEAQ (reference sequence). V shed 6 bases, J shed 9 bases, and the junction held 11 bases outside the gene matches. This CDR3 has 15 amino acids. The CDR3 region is CASSFWTGATSPLHF. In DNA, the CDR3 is TGTGCCAGCAGTTTTTGGACAGGAGCGACTTCACCCCTCCACTTT.

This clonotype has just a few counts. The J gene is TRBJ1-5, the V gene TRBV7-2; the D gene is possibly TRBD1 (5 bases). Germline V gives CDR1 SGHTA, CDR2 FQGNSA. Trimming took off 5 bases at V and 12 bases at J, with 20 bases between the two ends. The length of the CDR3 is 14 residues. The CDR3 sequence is CASSLGTSGWDQHF. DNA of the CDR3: TGTGCCAGCAGCCTCGGGACTAGCGGGTGGGACCAGCATTTT. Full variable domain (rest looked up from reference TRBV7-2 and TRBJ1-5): GAGVSQSPSNKVTEKGKDVELRCDPISGHTALYWYRQSLGQGLEFLIYFQGNSAPDKSGLPSDRFSAERTGGSVSTLTIQRTQQEDSAVYLCASSLGTSGWDQHFGDGTRLSIL.

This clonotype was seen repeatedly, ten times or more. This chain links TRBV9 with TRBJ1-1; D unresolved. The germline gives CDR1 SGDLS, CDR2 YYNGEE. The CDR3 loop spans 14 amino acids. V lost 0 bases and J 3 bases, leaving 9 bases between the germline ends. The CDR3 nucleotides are TGTGCCAGCAGCGTAGGGCCTGGGGACACTGAAGCTTTCTTT. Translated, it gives CASSVGPGDTEAFF.

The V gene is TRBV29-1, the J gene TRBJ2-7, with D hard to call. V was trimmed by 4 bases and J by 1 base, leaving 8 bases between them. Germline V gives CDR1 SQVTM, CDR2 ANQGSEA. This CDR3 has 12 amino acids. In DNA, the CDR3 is TGCAGCGTTGTTTCCCCTTCCTACGAGCAGTACTTC. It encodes CSVVSPSYEQYF.

CDR3 sequence reads: CASSLDWGRENTEAFF. CDR3 DNA: TGTGCCAGCAGCTTAGACTGGGGCAGAGAGAACACTGAAGCTTTCTTT. The chain recombines TRBV7-9 with TRBJ1-1; D might be TRBD1 (5 bases). The V end lost 1 base, the J end lost 1 base, and 13 bases lay between the germline ends. The CDR3 contains 16 residues. Germline CDR1 reads SEHNR; CDR2 reads FQNEAQ (reference sequence).

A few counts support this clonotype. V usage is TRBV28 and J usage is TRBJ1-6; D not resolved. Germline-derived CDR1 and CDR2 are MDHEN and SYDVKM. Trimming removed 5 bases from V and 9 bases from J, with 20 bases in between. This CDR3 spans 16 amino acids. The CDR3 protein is CASSPFRSHGGSPLHF. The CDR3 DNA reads TGTGCCAGCAGTCCTTTCAGATCCCACGGTGGTTCACCCCTCCACTTT.

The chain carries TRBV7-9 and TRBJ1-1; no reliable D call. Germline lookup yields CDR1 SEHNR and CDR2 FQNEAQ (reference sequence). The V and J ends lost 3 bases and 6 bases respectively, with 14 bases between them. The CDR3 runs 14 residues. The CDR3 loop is CASSFGGEVAEAFF. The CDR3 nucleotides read TGTGCCAGCAGCTTCGGTGGGGAAGTGGCTGAAGCTTTCTTT.

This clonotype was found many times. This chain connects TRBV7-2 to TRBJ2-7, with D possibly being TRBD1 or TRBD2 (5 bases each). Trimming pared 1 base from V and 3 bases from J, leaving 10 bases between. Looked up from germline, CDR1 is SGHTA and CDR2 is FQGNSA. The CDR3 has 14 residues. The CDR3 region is CASSLGGVGYEQYF. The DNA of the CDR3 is TGTGCCAGCAGCTTAGGAGGGGTTGGCTACGAGCAGTACTTC.

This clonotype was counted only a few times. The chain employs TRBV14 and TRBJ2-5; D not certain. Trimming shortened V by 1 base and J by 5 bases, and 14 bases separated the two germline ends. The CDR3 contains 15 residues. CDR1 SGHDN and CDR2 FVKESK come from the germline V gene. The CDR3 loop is CASSQGGVGRETQYF. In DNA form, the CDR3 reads TGTGCCAGCAGCCAAGGTGGTGTTGGGCGCGAGACCCAGTACTTC.

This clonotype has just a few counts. CDR3: CASSYSLYPSGANVLTF. CDR3 DNA sequence: TGTGCCAGCAGTTACTCGCTTTATCCCTCTGGGGCCAACGTCCTGACTTTC. The rearrangement joins TRBV6-5 to TRBJ2-6, with no clear D. With 0 bases removed from V and 0 bases from J, the gap between germline ends came to 9 bases. The CDR3 runs 17 residues. Germline lookup yields CDR1 MNHEY and CDR2 SVGAGI.

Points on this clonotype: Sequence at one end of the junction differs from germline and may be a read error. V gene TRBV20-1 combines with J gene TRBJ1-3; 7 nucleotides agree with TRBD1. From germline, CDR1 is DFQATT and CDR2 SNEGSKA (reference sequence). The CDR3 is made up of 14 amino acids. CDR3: CSASLDRTGSTIYF. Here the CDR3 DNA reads TGCAGTGCTAGCCTGGACAGGACTGGAAGCACCATATATTTT.

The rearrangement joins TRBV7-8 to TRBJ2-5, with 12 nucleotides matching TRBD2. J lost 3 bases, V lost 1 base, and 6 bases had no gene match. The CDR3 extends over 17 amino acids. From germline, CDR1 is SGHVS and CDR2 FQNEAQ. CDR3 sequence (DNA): TGTGCCAGCAGCTTAGTTGGATGGACTAGCGGGGAAGAGACCCAGTACTTC. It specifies CASSLVGWTSGEETQYF.

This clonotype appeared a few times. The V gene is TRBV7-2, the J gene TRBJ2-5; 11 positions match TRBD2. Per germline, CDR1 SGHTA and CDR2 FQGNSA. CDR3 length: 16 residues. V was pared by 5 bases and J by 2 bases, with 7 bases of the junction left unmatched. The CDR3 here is CASSIDSGRGQETQYF. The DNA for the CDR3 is TGTGCCAGCAGCATAGATAGCGGGAGGGGTCAAGAGACCCAGTACTTC.